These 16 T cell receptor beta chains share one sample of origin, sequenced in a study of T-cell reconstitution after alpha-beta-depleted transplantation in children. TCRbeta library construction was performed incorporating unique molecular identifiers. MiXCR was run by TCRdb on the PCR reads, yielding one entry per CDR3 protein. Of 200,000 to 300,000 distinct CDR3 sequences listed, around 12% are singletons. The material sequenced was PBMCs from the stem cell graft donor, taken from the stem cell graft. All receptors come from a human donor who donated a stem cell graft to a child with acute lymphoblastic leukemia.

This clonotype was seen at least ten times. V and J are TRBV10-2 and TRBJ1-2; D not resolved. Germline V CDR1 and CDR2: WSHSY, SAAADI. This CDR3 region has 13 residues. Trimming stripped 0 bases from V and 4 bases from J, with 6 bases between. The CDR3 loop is CASSESPSYGYTF. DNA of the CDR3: TGCGCCAGCAGTGAGTCGCCAAGCTATGGCTACACCTTC.

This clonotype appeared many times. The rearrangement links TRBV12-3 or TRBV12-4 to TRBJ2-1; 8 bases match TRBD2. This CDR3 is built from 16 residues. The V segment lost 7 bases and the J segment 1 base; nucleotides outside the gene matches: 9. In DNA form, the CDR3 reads TGTGCCAGCATTCCGGGAGCGGGAGATTCCTACAATGAGCAGTTCTTC. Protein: CASIPGAGDSYNEQFF.

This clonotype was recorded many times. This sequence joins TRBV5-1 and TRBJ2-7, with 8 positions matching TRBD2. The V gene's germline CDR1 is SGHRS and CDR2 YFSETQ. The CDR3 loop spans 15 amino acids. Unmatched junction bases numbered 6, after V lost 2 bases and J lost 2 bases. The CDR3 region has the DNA TGCGCCAGCAGCTTCGGGGGGGGCAGCGCCTACGAGCAGTACTTC. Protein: CASSFGGGSAYEQYF.

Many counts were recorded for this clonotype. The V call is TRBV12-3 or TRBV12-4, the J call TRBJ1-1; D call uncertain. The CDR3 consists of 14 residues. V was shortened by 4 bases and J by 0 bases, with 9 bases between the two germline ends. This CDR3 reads CASSSYAVNTEAFF. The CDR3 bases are TGTGCCAGCAGTTCTTACGCAGTGAACACTGAAGCTTTCTTT.

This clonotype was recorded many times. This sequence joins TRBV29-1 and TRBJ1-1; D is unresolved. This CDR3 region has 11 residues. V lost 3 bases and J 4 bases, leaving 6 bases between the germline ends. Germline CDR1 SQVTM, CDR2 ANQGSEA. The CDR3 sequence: CSVEAGTEAFF. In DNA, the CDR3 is TGCAGCGTTGAGGCAGGCACTGAAGCTTTCTTT.

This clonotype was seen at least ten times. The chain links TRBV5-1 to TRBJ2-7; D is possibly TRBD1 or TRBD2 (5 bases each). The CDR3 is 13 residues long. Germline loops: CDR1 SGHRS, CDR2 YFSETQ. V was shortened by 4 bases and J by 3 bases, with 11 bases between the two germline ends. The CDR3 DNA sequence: TGCGCCAGCAGCCGGGACGGGAACTACGAGCAGTACTTC. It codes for CASSRDGNYEQYF.

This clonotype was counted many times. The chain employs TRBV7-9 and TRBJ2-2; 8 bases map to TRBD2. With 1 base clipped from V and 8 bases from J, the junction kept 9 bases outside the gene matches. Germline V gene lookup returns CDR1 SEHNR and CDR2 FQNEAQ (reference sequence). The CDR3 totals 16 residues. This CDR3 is CASSLEASGSLGELFF. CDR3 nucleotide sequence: TGTGCCAGCAGCTTAGAGGCTAGCGGGTCCCTTGGGGAGCTGTTTTTT. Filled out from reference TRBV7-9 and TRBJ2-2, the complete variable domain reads DTGVSQNPRHKITKRGQNVTFRCDPISEHNRLYWYRQTLGQGPEFLTYFQNEAQLEKSRLLSDRFSAERPKGSFSTLEIQRTEQGDSAMYLCASSLEASGSLGELFFGEGSRLTVL.

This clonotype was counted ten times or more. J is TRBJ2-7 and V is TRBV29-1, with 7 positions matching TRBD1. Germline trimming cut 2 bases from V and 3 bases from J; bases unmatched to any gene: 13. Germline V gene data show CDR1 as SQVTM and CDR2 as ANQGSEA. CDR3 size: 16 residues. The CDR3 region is CSVELKLGQVGYEQYF. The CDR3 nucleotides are TGCAGCGTTGAATTAAAATTAGGACAGGTAGGCTACGAGCAGTACTTC.

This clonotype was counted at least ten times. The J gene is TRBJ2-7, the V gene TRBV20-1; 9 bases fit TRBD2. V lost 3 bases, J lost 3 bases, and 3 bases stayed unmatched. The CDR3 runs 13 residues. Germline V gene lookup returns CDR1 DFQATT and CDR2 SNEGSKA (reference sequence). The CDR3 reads CSARASGNYEQYF. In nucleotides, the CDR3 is TGCAGTGCTAGGGCTAGCGGGAACTACGAGCAGTACTTC.

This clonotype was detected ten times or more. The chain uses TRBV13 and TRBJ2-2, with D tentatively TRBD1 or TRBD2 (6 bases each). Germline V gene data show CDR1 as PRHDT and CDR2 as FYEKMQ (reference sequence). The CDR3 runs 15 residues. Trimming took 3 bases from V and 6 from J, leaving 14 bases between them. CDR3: CASSFGDRRAGELFF. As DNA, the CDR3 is TGTGCCAGCAGCTTTGGAGACAGGAGGGCCGGGGAGCTGTTTTTT. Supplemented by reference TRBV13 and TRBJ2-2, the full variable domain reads AAGVIQSPRHLIKEKRETATLKCYPIPRHDTVYWYQQGPGQDPQFLISFYEKMQSDKGSIPDRFSAQQFSDYHSELNMSSLELGDSALYFCASSFGDRRAGELFFGEGSRLTVL.

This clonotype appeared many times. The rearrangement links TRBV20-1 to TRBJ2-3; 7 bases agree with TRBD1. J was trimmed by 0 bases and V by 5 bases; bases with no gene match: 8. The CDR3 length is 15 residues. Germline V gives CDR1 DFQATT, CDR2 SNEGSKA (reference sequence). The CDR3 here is CSARQGTFSTDTQYF. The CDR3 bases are TGCAGTGCTCGACAGGGAACTTTTAGCACAGATACGCAGTATTTT.

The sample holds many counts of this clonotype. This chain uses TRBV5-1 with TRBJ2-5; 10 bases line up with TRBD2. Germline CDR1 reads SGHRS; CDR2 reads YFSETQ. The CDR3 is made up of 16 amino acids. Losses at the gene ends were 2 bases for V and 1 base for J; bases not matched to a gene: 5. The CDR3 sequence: CASSLAAGGSQETQYF. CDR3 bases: TGCGCCAGCAGCTTAGCAGCGGGAGGGAGCCAAGAGACCCAGTACTTC.

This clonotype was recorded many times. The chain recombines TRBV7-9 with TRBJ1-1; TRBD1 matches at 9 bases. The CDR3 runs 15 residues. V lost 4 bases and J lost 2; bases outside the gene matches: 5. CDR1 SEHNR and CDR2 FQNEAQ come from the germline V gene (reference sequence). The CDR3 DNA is TGTGCCAGCAGCTCACGGACAGGGGAAAACACTGAAGCTTTCTTT. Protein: CASSSRTGENTEAFF.

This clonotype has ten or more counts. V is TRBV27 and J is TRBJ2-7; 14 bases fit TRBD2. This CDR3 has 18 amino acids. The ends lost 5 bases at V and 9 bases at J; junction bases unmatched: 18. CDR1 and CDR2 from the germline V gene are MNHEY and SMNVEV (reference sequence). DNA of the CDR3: TGTGCCAGCAGTCCCAGTGGACTAGCGGGAGGAACGGTCGGAGGGCAGTACTTC. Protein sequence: CASSPSGLAGGTVGGQYF.

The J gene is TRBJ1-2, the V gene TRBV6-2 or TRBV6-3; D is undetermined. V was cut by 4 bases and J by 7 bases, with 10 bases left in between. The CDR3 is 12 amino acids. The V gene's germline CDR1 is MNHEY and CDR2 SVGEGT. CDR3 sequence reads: CASSSFSRGYTF. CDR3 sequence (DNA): TGTGCCAGCAGTTCTTTCTCTCGTGGCTACACCTTC.

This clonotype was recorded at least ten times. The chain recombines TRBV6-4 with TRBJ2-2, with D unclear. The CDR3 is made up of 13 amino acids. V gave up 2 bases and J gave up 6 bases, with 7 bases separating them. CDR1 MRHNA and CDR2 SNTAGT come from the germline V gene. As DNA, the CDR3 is TGTGCCAGCAGTGACAGGGAATCCGGGGAGCTGTTTTTT. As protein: CASSDRESGELFF.